This T cell receptor (beta chain) was sequenced during a study of neoadjuvant anti-PD-1 for oral cavity cancer. In the study overall: Patients mostly received three to four biweekly nivolumab doses at 3 mg/kg before surgery. Non-progressing patients received a fourth nivolumab dose near day 43, then surgery on days 50-56.

Germline V gene sequence: CDR1 SGHRS, CDR2 YFSETQ. The CDR3 has 15 residues. Trimming shortened V by 0 bases and J by 6 bases, and 14 bases separated the two germline ends. Study-level results: Each response group had just a few patients in TCR analyses. Pretreatment Treg/Th17 ratio correlated inversely with post-treatment tumor clonality.

As to this clone: Antigen: not known.

TCRdb's table, derived via immunoSEQ multiplex PCR, lists solely in-frame clones and lacks some. This table holds about 14,000 clones, 71% found once. This TCR was recovered from a person aged 35-79 years with oral cavity squamous cell carcinoma. The chain joins TRBV5-1 to TRBJ2-3; a possible D gene is TRBD1 (5 bases). The sequencing used PBMCs, collected before nivolumab (anti-PD-1) treatment. CDR3 sequence: CASSLVGVVLDTQYF. The CDR3 DNA follows: TGCGCCAGCAGCTTGGTAGGGGTTGTGCTGGATACGCAGTATTTT. The complete variable domain, with remaining parts taken from reference TRBV5-1 and TRBJ2-3, reads KAGVTQTPRYLIKTRGQQVTLSCSPISGHRSVSWYQQTPGQGLQFLFEYFSETQRNKGNFPGRFSGRQFSNSRSEMNVSTLELGDSALYLCASSLVGVVLDTQYFGPGTRLTVL.